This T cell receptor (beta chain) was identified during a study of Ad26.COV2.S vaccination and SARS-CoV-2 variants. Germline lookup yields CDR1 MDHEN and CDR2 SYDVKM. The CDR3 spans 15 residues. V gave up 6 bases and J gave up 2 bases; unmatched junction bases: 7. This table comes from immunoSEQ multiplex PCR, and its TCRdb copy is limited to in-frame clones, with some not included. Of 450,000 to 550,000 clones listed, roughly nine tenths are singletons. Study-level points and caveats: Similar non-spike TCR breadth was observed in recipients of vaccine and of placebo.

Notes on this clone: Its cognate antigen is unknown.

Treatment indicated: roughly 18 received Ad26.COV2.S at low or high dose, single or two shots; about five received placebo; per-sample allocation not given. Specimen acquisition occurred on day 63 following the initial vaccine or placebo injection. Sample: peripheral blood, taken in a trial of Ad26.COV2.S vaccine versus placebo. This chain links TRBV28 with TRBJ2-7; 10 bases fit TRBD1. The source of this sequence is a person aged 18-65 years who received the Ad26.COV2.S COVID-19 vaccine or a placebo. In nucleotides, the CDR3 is TGTGCCAGCAGACCTTGGGACAGGGGCCCCTACGAGCAGTACTTC. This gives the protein CASRPWDRGPYEQYF.